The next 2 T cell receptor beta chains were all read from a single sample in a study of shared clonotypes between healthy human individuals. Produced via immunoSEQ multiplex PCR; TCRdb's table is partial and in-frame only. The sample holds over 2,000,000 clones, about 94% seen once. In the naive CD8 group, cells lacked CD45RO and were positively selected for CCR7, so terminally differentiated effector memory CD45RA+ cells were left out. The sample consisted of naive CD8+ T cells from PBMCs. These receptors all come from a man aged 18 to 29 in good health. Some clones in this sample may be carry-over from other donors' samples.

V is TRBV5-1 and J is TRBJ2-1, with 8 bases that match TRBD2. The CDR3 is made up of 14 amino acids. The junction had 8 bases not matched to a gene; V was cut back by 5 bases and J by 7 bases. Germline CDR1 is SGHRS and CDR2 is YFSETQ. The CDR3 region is CASRIPGLDNEQFF. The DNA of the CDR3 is TGCGCCAGCAGAATACCGGGACTAGATAATGAGCAGTTCTTC.

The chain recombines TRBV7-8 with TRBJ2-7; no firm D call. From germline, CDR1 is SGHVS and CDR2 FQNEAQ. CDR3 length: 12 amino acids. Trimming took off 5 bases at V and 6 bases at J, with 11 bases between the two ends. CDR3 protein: CASSPPGGEQYF. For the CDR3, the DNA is TGTGCCAGCAGCCCACCCGGCGGCGAGCAGTACTTC.